The rows below give T cell receptor beta chains drawn from one sample of a study of shared clonotypes between healthy human individuals. The data were produced by immunoSEQ multiplex PCR, yet TCRdb's version contains in-frame clones alone and is incomplete. Seen here are over 850,000 clones, about four fifths observed once, and the top ten hold approximately 0.56%. The sequencing sample was made of memory CD4+ T cells from PBMCs. The source of these receptors is a man between 18 and 35 years old in good health. Some clones in this sample may be carry-over from other donors' samples. CDR3s include the opening cysteine and the closing phenylalanine or tryptophan. D genes are given only for firm matches. Clone size is stated in some rows and not others, as once, few, many or a class when expanded.

V: TRBV28; J: TRBJ2-5; size: .; D: TRBD2; CDR3: CASTWGGGKTQYF; DNA: TGTGCCAGCACCTGGGGGGGTGGTAAGACCCAGTACTTC
V: TRBV5-1; J: TRBJ2-2; size: .; D: .; CDR3: CASSALKTNTGELFF; DNA: TGCGCCAGCAGCGCGCTAAAGACGAACACCGGGGAGCTGTTTTTT
V: TRBV5-1; J: TRBJ2-3; size: .; D: TRBD1; CDR3: CASSVGQGTDTQYF; DNA: TGCGCCAGCAGCGTGGGACAGGGGACAGATACGCAGTATTTT
V: TRBV7-7; J: TRBJ1-1; size: .; D: .; CDR3: CASSLGAGTEAFF; DNA: TGTGCCAGCAGCTTAGGGGCGGGCACTGAAGCTTTCTTT
V: TRBV5-1; J: TRBJ2-1; size: .; D: TRBD2; CDR3: CASSLATLAGGYNEQFF; DNA: TGCGCCAGCAGCTTGGCTACTCTAGCGGGAGGGTACAATGAGCAGTTCTTC
V: TRBV12-5; J: TRBJ1-1; size: .; D: .; CDR3: CASSSQGNTEAFF; DNA: TGTGCTAGTTCGAGTCAGGGGAACACTGAAGCTTTCTTT
V: TRBV4-1; J: TRBJ2-2; size: .; D: .; CDR3: CASSHKSSGGSGNTGELFF; DNA: TGCGCCAGCAGCCATAAATCTAGTGGGGGGTCTGGGAACACCGGGGAGCTGTTTTTT
V: TRBV5-6; J: TRBJ2-7; size: .; D: .; CDR3: CASSYGPGLSSYEQYF; DNA: TGTGCCAGCAGCTACGGTCCGGGGCTAAGCTCCTACGAGCAGTACTTC
V: TRBV6-1; J: TRBJ1-1; size: once; D: .; CDR3: CASAQGRRNTEAFF; DNA: TGTGCCAGCGCCCAAGGGAGACGAAACACTGAAGCTTTCTTT
V: TRBV11-2; J: TRBJ2-7; size: .; D: TRBD2; CDR3: CASSLNDAGAQYF; DNA: TGTGCCAGCAGCTTAAACGATGCGGGAGCGCAGTACTTC
V: TRBV18; J: TRBJ1-5; size: .; D: .; CDR3: CASSPTANSNQPQHF; DNA: TGTGCCAGCTCCCCCACGGCGAATAGCAATCAGCCCCAGCATTTT
V: TRBV7-9; J: TRBJ2-1; size: .; D: .; CDR3: CASSLEFNNEQFF; DNA: TGTGCCAGCAGCTTAGAGTTTAACAATGAGCAGTTCTTC
V: TRBV28; J: TRBJ2-7; size: .; D: TRBD2; CDR3: CASSSGLEAYEQYF; DNA: TGTGCCTCTTCCTCGGGACTAGAGGCCTACGAGCAGTACTTC
V: TRBV27; J: TRBJ2-7; size: .; D: TRBD1; CDR3: CASRPPPGQELTEQYF; DNA: TGTGCCAGCAGACCTCCCCCGGGACAGGAACTTACAGAGCAGTACTTC